A single sample gave rise to the 4 T cell receptor beta chains below, sequenced in a study of monozygotic twins with cystic fibrosis. The table came from immunoSEQ multiplex PCR; TCRdb's copy has only in-frame clones and leaves some out. Counted here are some 15,000 clones, approximately 84% occurring once; the ten biggest clones make up more than 1%. The sequencing input was blood. The receptors here all came from a boy younger than 18 with cystic fibrosis.

The chain couples TRBV2 to TRBJ1-3; D unclear. The CDR3 covers 13 residues. Deletions cut 7 bases from V and 0 bases from J, with 7 bases between. The germline gives CDR1 SNHLY, CDR2 FYNNEI. The CDR3 DNA reads as TGTGCCAGCATCGAAGGCTCTGGAAACACCATATATTTT. As protein: CASIEGSGNTIYF.

V and J are TRBV5-4 and TRBJ2-2, with D perhaps matching TRBD1 (5 bases). V was shortened by 0 bases and J by 0 bases, with 12 bases between the two germline ends. The CDR3 length is 17 residues. Germline V CDR1 and CDR2: SGHNT, YYREEE (reference sequence). CDR3 in amino acids: CASSLDGRAANTGELFF. DNA for the CDR3: TGTGCCAGCAGCTTGGATGGCAGGGCCGCGAACACCGGGGAGCTGTTTTTT.

The rearrangement joins TRBV7-9 to TRBJ1-2; 9 bases fit TRBD1. Germline V gene data show CDR1 as SEHNR and CDR2 as FQNEAQ (reference sequence). The CDR3 is 14 residues long. V lost 5 bases, J lost 7 bases, and 8 bases stayed unmatched. The CDR3: CASSPWTGAGGYTF. DNA for the CDR3: TGTGCCAGCAGCCCTTGGACAGGGGCCGGTGGCTACACCTTC.

J is TRBJ2-7 and V is TRBV4-1; 7 bases line up with TRBD1. Looked up from germline, CDR1 is MGHRA and CDR2 is YSYEKL. Trimming removed 1 base from V and 0 bases from J; junction bases left unmatched: 12. The CDR3 length is 18 residues. CDR3 in amino acids: CASSQATGERAYSYEQYF. CDR3 coding DNA: TGCGCCAGCAGCCAAGCCACAGGGGAGAGGGCCTACTCCTACGAGCAGTACTTC.